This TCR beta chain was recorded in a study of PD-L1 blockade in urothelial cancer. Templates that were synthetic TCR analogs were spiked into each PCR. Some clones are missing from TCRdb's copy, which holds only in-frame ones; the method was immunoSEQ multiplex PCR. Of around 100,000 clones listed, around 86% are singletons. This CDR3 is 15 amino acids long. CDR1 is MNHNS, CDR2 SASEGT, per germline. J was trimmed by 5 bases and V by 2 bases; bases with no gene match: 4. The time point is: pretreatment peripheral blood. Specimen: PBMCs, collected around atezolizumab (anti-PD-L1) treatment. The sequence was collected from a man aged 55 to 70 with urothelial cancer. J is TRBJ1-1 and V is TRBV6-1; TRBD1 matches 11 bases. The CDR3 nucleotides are TGTGCCAGCAGTGAATGGACAGGGGGCAGGACTGAAGCTTTCTTT. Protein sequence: CASSEWTGGRTEAFF.